This entry is about one TCR beta chain. Its antigen is not yet known. No base qualities exist here, and no much larger clone lies one base off it. The entry originates in a study of blood T cell repertoires in COVID-19 (dated by TCRdb to the early 2020s). Concerning the study at large: Samples covering the acute and convalescent phases of COVID-19 were provided by collaborators in the United States, Italy and Spain. The material from the prospective study consisted of cDNA or gDNA derived from T cells, B-cell-depleted T cells, or PBMCs. Deeply sampled blood TCRbeta repertoires from subjects exposed to, actively infected with, or recovered from COVID-19 were included in the dataset. A freely available public database, intended as a resource for researchers studying the immune response to SARS-CoV-2, is where the repertoires were released. Samples came from the ongoing ImmuneRACE study (first 160 participants) plus 1,254 subjects from 6 global collaborators. The sample metadata nearly always contained a de-identified subject ID, COVID-19 status, age in years and sex. HLA class I and class II types, where available, came from metadata supplied by the sample provider rather than from assay-based typing. What the work shows at the level of the full study, not this receptor alone: The quantity of clinical and demographic metadata differed by source and by participant and was supplied without curation.

TCRbeta CDR3 regions were amplified from genomic DNA by means of the immunoSEQ Assay, a bias-controlled multiplex PCR. On the study's bioinformatics: The number of nucleated cells in each sample was estimated by amplification of reference gene primers within the assay. To quantify the absolute abundance of each unique TCRbeta CDR3 rearrangement, sequence reads were collapsed and filtered. For each sample, productive Simpson clonality was calculated as the square root of Simpson's diversity index over productive rearrangements. TCRdb stores this immuneACCESS table with in-frame sequences only. Part of the clones is absent; in the studies checked, under half of the shortfall reflects unresolved V genes, and no reason is known for the rest. Clone size and V and J calls were adopted from that table, with D and trimming inferred from the DNA. Across this sample there are about 160,000 clones, with around 87% seen only once. Around an eighth of the sample is held by the ten biggest clonotypes.

Trimming costs V 1 base and J 2 bases, and their ends lie 5 bases apart. Inclusive of the bounding cysteine and phenylalanine, the CDR3 is 13 residues long. Only the CDR3 portion is preserved as DNA: 39 bases, with reading frame beginning at the first base. CDR1 is given as SEHNR and CDR2 as FQNEAQ, both from the germline V gene (reference sequence). One collaborating source in Seattle enrolled patients during active infection and followed them longitudinally through the course of disease. Collaborating institutions collected whole blood in K2EDTA tubes following their own protocols. For TCRbeta analysis, collaborators shipped samples in one of three forms: frozen whole blood, isolated PBMCs, or DNA extracted from either of those sample types.

Rearrangement joined TRBV7-9 to TRBJ1-2; no D gene call is confident. The sequencing input was peripheral blood. The sequence was collected from a man between 18 and 35 years old with COVID-19, enrolled during active disease. DNA sequence: TGTGCCAGCAGCTTAGGACTAAACTATGGCTACACCTTC. Its protein is CASSLGLNYGYTF. The full variable domain, completed from the reference TRBV7-9 and TRBJ1-2 proteins outside the CDR3, reads DTGVSQNPRHKITKRGQNVTFRCDPISEHNRLYWYRQTLGQGPEFLTYFQNEAQLEKSRLLSDRFSAERPKGSFSTLEIQRTEQGDSAMYLCASSLGLNYGYTFGSGTRLTVV.